This entry lists 21 T cell receptor beta chains sequenced from one sample in a study of T cells after yellow fever vaccination. TCRdb recomputed calls from the 5' RACE reads with MiXCR, one row per CDR3 protein. The data show about 320,000 distinct CDR3 sequences, approximately 13% seen once. The specimen was CD4+ T cells sorted from PBMCs, collected 15 days after the yellow fever booster vaccination. All receptors derive from a young man who received the YFV17D yellow fever vaccine.

CDR3 nucleotide sequence: TGTGCCAGCAGTTTAAGGGGACAGGGAATTTTGTTCACCGGGGAGCTGTTTTTT. It specifies CASSLRGQGILFTGELFF. The chain links TRBV12-3 or TRBV12-4 to TRBJ2-2; TRBD1 matches 9 bases. This CDR3 contains 18 residues. Trimming took 2 bases from V and 4 from J; bases not matched to a gene: 11.

The chain is built from TRBV4-1 and TRBJ2-3, with no clear D. Germline CDR1 is MGHRA and CDR2 is YSYEKL. With 4 bases removed from V and 4 bases from J, the gap between germline ends came to 18 bases. CDR3 length: 16 residues. The CDR3 region has the DNA TGCGCCAGCAGCCCCCCCTGGGAAGGGTTAGCAGATACGCAGTATTTT. Translated, it gives CASSPPWEGLADTQYF.

The chain uses TRBV6-6 and TRBJ1-2; no clear D. The CDR3 length is 13 residues. Germline V lookup: CDR1 MNHNY, CDR2 SVGAGI (reference sequence). V shed 7 bases and J shed 3 bases, with 12 bases lying between them. DNA of the CDR3: TGTGCCAGCACCCTCGTCGGAGACTATGGCTACACCTTC. It specifies CASTLVGDYGYTF.

There are a few counts of this clonotype. The gene calls are TRBV28 and TRBJ2-3; D remains unclear. Trimming removed 7 bases from V and 2 bases from J, with 10 bases in between. The CDR3 spans 13 residues. The V gene's germline CDR1 is MDHEN and CDR2 SYDVKM. The CDR3 region has the DNA TGTGCCAGCACCAGGACGCTCACAGATACGCAGTATTTT. This translates into CASTRTLTDTQYF. Variable domain in full (rest from reference TRBV28 and TRBJ2-3): DVKVTQSSRYLVKRTGEKVFLECVQDMDHENMFWYRQDPGLGLRLIYFSYDVKMKEKGDIPEGYSVSREKKERFSLILESASTNQTSMYLCASTRTLTDTQYFGPGTRLTVL.

The chain recombines TRBV20-1 with TRBJ2-5, with TRBD2 matching over 13 bases. Trimming cost V 6 bases and J 5 bases; bases outside gene matches: 3. The CDR3 is made up of 13 amino acids. In germline, CDR1 is DFQATT, CDR2 SNEGSKA (reference sequence). In DNA form, the CDR3 reads TGCAGTGCCGGGACTAGCGGGGAGGAGACCCAGTACTTC. Encoded protein: CSAGTSGEETQYF.

The chain uses TRBV5-1 and TRBJ2-5; D perhaps matches TRBD1 (5 bases). The V and J ends lost 0 bases and 5 bases respectively, with 14 bases between them. Germline CDR1 SGHRS, CDR2 YFSETQ. The CDR3 contains 15 residues. CDR3: CASSLVPQGRETQYF. DNA of the CDR3: TGCGCCAGCAGCTTGGTCCCTCAGGGTAGGGAGACCCAGTACTTC. Complete variable domain (other parts from reference TRBV5-1 and TRBJ2-5): KAGVTQTPRYLIKTRGQQVTLSCSPISGHRSVSWYQQTPGQGLQFLFEYFSETQRNKGNFPGRFSGRQFSNSRSEMNVSTLELGDSALYLCASSLVPQGRETQYFGPGTRLLVL.

In this sample, this clonotype turned up many times. The rearrangement links TRBV10-2 to TRBJ1-5; D is ambiguous. Germline V gene lookup returns CDR1 WSHSY and CDR2 SAAADI. The CDR3 runs 14 residues. V was trimmed by 0 bases and J by 5 bases, leaving 8 bases between them. CDR3 coding DNA: TGCGCCAGCAGTGAGTCGCATAGGGATCAGCCCCAGCATTTT. It encodes CASSESHRDQPQHF.

The genes are TRBV7-9 and TRBJ2-1, with 8 bases that match TRBD2. The CDR3 is made up of 16 amino acids. Losses at the gene ends were 5 bases for V and 7 bases for J; bases not matched to a gene: 13. CDR1 is SEHNR, CDR2 FQNEAQ, per germline (reference sequence). The chain's CDR3 is CASSVLPGLGGNEQFF. In nucleotides, the CDR3 is TGTGCCAGCAGCGTCCTCCCGGGACTAGGGGGGAATGAGCAGTTCTTC.

Only a few counts were recorded for this clonotype. This sequence joins TRBV30 and TRBJ2-1; D might be TRBD1 or TRBD2, each matching 5 bases. CDR1 GTSNPN and CDR2 SVGIG come from the germline V gene (reference sequence). The germline V and J ends were trimmed by 2 bases and 9 bases, with 14 bases remaining between them. CDR3 size: 13 residues. The CDR3 loop reads CAWSRLHGGEQFF. The CDR3, as DNA: TGTGCCTGGAGTCGGCTTCATGGGGGTGAGCAGTTCTTC.

This clonotype was seen many times. The rearrangement uses TRBV6-6 and TRBJ2-3, with D perhaps TRBD1 or TRBD2 (6 bases each). Trimming took 6 bases from V and 0 from J, leaving 16 bases between them. CDR3 length equals 16 residues. Per germline, CDR1 MNHNY and CDR2 SVGAGI (reference sequence). The CDR3 sequence: CASRAYGGLSTDTQYF. The CDR3 DNA sequence: TGTGCCAGCAGAGCGTACGGGGGCCTTAGCACAGATACGCAGTATTTT.

CDR3 in amino acids: CASSFRGLASYGYTF. The CDR3 bases are TGTGCCAGCAGTTTCCGGGGTCTGGCAAGCTATGGCTACACCTTC. The chain joins TRBV12-3 or TRBV12-4 to TRBJ1-2; unclear D gene. The CDR3 covers 15 residues. V shed 3 bases and J shed 4 bases, with 15 bases lying between them.

The chain joins TRBV28 to TRBJ2-3; D remains ambiguous. Trimming took off 6 bases at V and 3 bases at J, with 10 bases between the two ends. This CDR3 has 13 amino acids. Germline-derived CDR1 and CDR2 are MDHEN and SYDVKM. The DNA of the CDR3 is TGTGCCAGCAGCAACCGCATTACAGATACGCAGTATTTT. It codes for CASSNRITDTQYF.

There are a few counts of this clonotype. This chain joins TRBV19 and TRBJ1-6; 10 positions match TRBD1. V gave up 3 bases and J gave up 7 bases; unmatched junction bases: 3. Germline V CDR1 and CDR2: LNHDA, SQIVND (reference sequence). CDR3 length: 15 amino acids. CDR3 amino acids: CASSILGQGNSPLHF. DNA for the CDR3: TGTGCCAGTAGTATCCTGGGACAGGGGAATTCACCCCTCCACTTT. The full variable domain, rest sourced from reference TRBV19 and TRBJ1-6, is DGGITQSPKYLFRKEGQNVTLSCEQNLNHDAMYWYRQDPGQGLRLIYYSQIVNDFQKGDIAEGYSVSREKKESFPLTVTSAQKNPTAFYLCASSILGQGNSPLHFGNGTRLTVT.

This clonotype was detected only a few times. The gene calls are TRBV10-3 and TRBJ1-4, with TRBD1 matching 8 bases. V lost 0 bases, J lost 8 bases, and 8 bases stayed unmatched. CDR1 and CDR2 from the germline V gene are ENHRY and SYGVKD. CDR3 size: 16 residues. The CDR3: CAISESLTGQGEKLFF. The DNA of the CDR3 is TGTGCCATCAGTGAGTCGCTAACCGGACAGGGCGAAAAACTGTTTTTT.

The chain carries TRBV5-1 and TRBJ2-5; D remains unclear. From germline, CDR1 is SGHRS and CDR2 YFSETQ. CDR3 length: 14 amino acids. The germline V and J ends were trimmed by 4 bases and 1 base, with 11 bases remaining between them. The CDR3 DNA is TGCGCCAGCAGCCCGGACGGGTCCCAAGAGACCCAGTACTTC. Amino acid sequence: CASSPDGSQETQYF.

The gene calls are TRBV5-1 and TRBJ2-2; TRBD1 agrees at 7 bases. V shed 4 bases and J 3 bases; nucleotides not matched to a gene: 9. The CDR3 totals 16 residues. Germline CDR1 SGHRS, CDR2 YFSETQ. The CDR3 is CASSPRTGTDTGELFF. CDR3 bases: TGCGCCAGCAGCCCGCGAACCGGGACAGACACCGGGGAGCTGTTTTTT.

J is TRBJ2-3 and V is TRBV11-1; perhaps TRBD1 as D (6 bases). The CDR3 is 14 residues long. The V gene lost 4 bases and the J gene lost 8 bases, with 16 bases spanning the gap. CDR1 is SGHAT, CDR2 FQDESV, per germline (reference sequence). The CDR3 protein is CASSSQNRDATQYF. The DNA for the CDR3 is TGTGCCAGCAGCTCGCAGAACAGGGACGCTACGCAGTATTTT.

This clonotype was recorded once. The chain uses TRBV5-1 and TRBJ2-1, with a tentative D call TRBD2 (7 bases). Trimming removed 5 bases at V and 1 base at J, with 13 bases between. The CDR3 has 15 amino acids. From germline, CDR1 is SGHRS and CDR2 YFSETQ. The CDR3 sequence: CASSRGGLSYNEQFF. The CDR3 nucleotides read TGCGCCAGCAGTAGGGGGGGCCTTTCCTACAATGAGCAGTTCTTC.

This clonotype was recorded a few times. The chain employs TRBV9 and TRBJ1-1; D possibly corresponds to TRBD1 (6 bases). The germline V gene encodes CDR1 SGDLS and CDR2 YYNGEE. The ends were cut back, 0 bases at V and 10 bases at J, with 13 bases in the middle. This CDR3 has 13 amino acids. CDR3 residues: CASSVGGTSIAFF. Here the CDR3 DNA reads TGTGCCAGCAGCGTAGGCGGGACATCGATAGCTTTCTTT.

V and J are TRBV19 and TRBJ2-7; TRBD1 is a possible D gene (6 bases). Trimming took 6 bases from V and 0 from J, leaving 15 bases between them. CDR1 LNHDA and CDR2 SQIVND come from the germline V gene (reference sequence). This CDR3 region has 15 residues. As DNA, the CDR3 is TGTGCCAGTAGAGATATACAGGGCAGCTCCTACGAGCAGTACTTC. Amino acids: CASRDIQGSSYEQYF.

This clonotype was seen repeatedly, ten times or more. This chain links TRBV11-2 with TRBJ2-3; tentative D call: TRBD1 (5 bases). CDR1 and CDR2 from the germline V gene are SGHAT and FQNNGV. This CDR3 is built from 12 residues. The V and J ends lost 6 bases and 6 bases respectively, with 10 bases between them. CDR3 region: CASSSGWDTQYF. CDR3 sequence (DNA): TGTGCCAGCAGTTCAGGGTGGGATACGCAGTATTTT.